This T cell receptor beta chain is drawn from a study of read filtering for tumor transcriptome and immune sequencing. This clonotype was picked up a small number of times. The library was built from roughly 400 ng RNA with molecular barcoded adaptors for alpha/delta and beta/gamma chains. TCRdb ran MiXCR on the reads and lists one entry per CDR3 protein. The sample carries approximately 90,000 distinct CDR3 sequences, 12% recorded once. The V end lost 0 bases, the J end lost 2 bases, and 11 bases lay between the germline ends. CDR3 length equals 15 residues. Germline V gene data show CDR1 as MNHNY and CDR2 as SVGAGI (reference sequence).

The sequence was collected from a donor at least 40 years old with multiple myeloma. This chain joins TRBV6-6 and TRBJ2-7; perhaps TRBD1 as D (6 bases). The source material was a population of CD138-negative cells sorted from bone marrow. The CDR3, as DNA: TGTGCCAGCAGTTACTCGAGGGGGAACCCCTACGAGCAGTACTTC. Amino acid sequence: CASSYSRGNPYEQYF.